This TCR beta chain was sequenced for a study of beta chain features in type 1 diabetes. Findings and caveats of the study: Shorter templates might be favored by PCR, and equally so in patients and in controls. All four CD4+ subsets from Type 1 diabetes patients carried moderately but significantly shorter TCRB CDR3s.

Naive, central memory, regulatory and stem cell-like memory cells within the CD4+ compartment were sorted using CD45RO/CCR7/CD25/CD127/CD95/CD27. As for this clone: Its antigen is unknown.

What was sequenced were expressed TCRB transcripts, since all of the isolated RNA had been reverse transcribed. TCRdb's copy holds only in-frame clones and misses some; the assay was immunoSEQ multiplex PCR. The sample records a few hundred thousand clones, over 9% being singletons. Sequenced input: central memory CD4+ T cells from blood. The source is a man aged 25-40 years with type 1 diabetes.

The CDR3 here is CASSSLAGGLQETQYF. CDR3 in DNA: TGTGCCAGCAGCTCTCTAGCGGGGGGACTTCAAGAGACCCAGTACTTC. V usage is TRBV7-6 and J usage is TRBJ2-5; 11 nucleotides align to TRBD2. The CDR3 length is 16 residues. CDR1 is SGHVS and CDR2 is FNYEAQ in the germline V gene. V shed 4 bases, J shed 2 bases, and the junction held 6 bases outside the gene matches.